This TCR beta chain was captured by sequencing in a study of cytomegalovirus exposure and HLA in healthy donors. Study-level results: Both high specificity and high sensitivity reportedly marked the classifier's diagnosis of cytomegalovirus status. As a later analysis showed, a missense DCLRE1C variant was linked to trimming of TCR beta V- and J-genes. With further analysis later on, most CMV-associated TCR beta chains appeared HLA-restricted.

Trimming cost V 1 base and J 1 base, with 11 bases left between them. This CDR3 comprises 15 residues. Germline CDR1 reads SGHTA; CDR2 reads FQGNSA. 13 Jbeta primers and 60 Vbeta primers were used for the PCR. Produced via immunoSEQ multiplex PCR; TCRdb's table is partial and in-frame only. The sample carries approximately 100,000 clones, around 59% recorded once. Notes on this clone: Its antigen is unidentified.

The receptor's source is a human donor in good health. Sequencing used PBMCs. The rearrangement joins TRBV7-2 to TRBJ2-7, with D perhaps matching TRBD2 (6 bases). The CDR3 nucleotides are TGTGCCAGCAGCTTAGGGCGGGGACTGTCCTACGAGCAGTACTTC. It codes for CASSLGRGLSYEQYF.